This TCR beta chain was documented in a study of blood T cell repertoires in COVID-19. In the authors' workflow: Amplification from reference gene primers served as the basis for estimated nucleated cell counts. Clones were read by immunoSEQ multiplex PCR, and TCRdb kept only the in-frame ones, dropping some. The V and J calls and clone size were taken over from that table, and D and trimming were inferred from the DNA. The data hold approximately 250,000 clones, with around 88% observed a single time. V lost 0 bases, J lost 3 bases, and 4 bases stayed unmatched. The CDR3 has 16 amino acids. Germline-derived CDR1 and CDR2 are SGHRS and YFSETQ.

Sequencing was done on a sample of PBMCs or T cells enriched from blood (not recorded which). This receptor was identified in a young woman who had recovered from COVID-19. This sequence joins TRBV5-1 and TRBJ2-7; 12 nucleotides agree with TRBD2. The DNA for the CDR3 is TGCGCCAGCAGCTTGGGAGGACTAGCGGGACTCTACGAGCAGTACTTC. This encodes CASSLGGLAGLYEQYF.